What follows are 10 T cell receptor beta chains derived from one specimen sequenced in a study of lymphopenia after photon versus proton radiotherapy. The assay was immunoSEQ multiplex PCR, and TCRdb's table has in-frame clones only and misses some. The sample lists 150,000 to 200,000 clones, roughly nine tenths occurring once. The sample consisted of peripheral blood, taken from a patient treated with photon-based radiotherapy. These receptors were obtained from a man aged 45 to 65 with gastric cancer.

This chain links TRBV11-1 with TRBJ1-1; D gene ambiguous. This CDR3 comprises 12 residues. Trimming cost V 1 base and J 1 base, with 1 base left between them. The germline V gene encodes CDR1 SGHAT and CDR2 FQDESV (reference sequence). The CDR3 region has the DNA TGTGCCAGCAGCTTAGAGAACACTGAAGCTTTCTTT. Its translation is CASSLENTEAFF. The whole variable domain, filled in from reference TRBV11-1 and TRBJ1-1, reads EAEVAQSPRYKITEKSQAVAFWCDPISGHATLYWYRQILGQGPELLVQFQDESVVDDSQLPKDRFSAERLKGVDSTLKIQPAELGDSAMYLCASSLENTEAFFGQGTRLTVV.

The chain employs TRBV6-5 and TRBJ1-2; no clear D. The CDR3 is made up of 13 amino acids. Deletions cut 6 bases from V and 0 bases from J, with 8 bases between. Germline V gene lookup returns CDR1 MNHEY and CDR2 SVGAGI. CDR3 loop: CASRAISNYGYTF. CDR3 in DNA: TGTGCCAGCAGGGCCATATCTAACTATGGCTACACCTTC.

The rearrangement joins TRBV7-2 to TRBJ2-7, with TRBD2 matching over 9 bases. CDR3 length: 16 residues. Germline values: CDR1 SGHTA, CDR2 FQGNSA. V was pared by 0 bases and J by 4 bases, with 7 bases of the junction left unmatched. The CDR3 DNA sequence: TGTGCCAGCAGCTTAGCTCGTAGCGGGAGATGGTACGAGCAGTACTTC. Its translation is CASSLARSGRWYEQYF. Complete variable domain (other parts from reference TRBV7-2 and TRBJ2-7): GAGVSQSPSNKVTEKGKDVELRCDPISGHTALYWYRQSLGQGLEFLIYFQGNSAPDKSGLPSDRFSAERTGGSVSTLTIQRTQQEDSAVYLCASSLARSGRWYEQYFGPGTRLTVT.

V usage is TRBV18 and J usage is TRBJ1-1; D is ambiguous. Germline CDR1 reads KGHSH; CDR2 reads LQKENI. The ends were cut back, 4 bases at V and 1 base at J, with 10 bases in the middle. The CDR3 has 14 amino acids. The CDR3 sequence is CASSLGRGNTEAFF. In DNA, the CDR3 is TGTGCCAGCTCACTCGGACGGGGGAACACTGAAGCTTTCTTT.

The chain couples TRBV11-2 to TRBJ2-1; unclear D gene. The V gene lost 5 bases and the J gene lost 1 base, with 6 bases spanning the gap. Germline V gene lookup returns CDR1 SGHAT and CDR2 FQNNGV. CDR3 size: 13 residues. CDR3 nucleotide sequence: TGTGCCAGCAGCGGGGAATCCTACAATGAGCAGTTCTTC. It yields the protein CASSGESYNEQFF.

The chain links TRBV30 to TRBJ2-7; no definite D call. The CDR3 is 11 residues long. Trimming removed 1 base from V and 7 bases from J, with 8 bases in between. The germline gives CDR1 GTSNPN, CDR2 SVGIG (reference sequence). In DNA, the CDR3 is TGTGCCTGGAGTGACCTGGGGGAGCAGTACTTC. This translates into CAWSDLGEQYF. Supplemented by reference TRBV30 and TRBJ2-7, the full variable domain reads SQTIHQWPATLVQPVGSPLSLECTVEGTSNPNLYWYRQAAGRGLQLLFYSVGIGQISSEVPQNLSASRPQDRQFILSSKKLLLSDSGFYLCAWSDLGEQYFGPGTRLTVT.

CDR3 sequence (DNA): TGTGCCATCCCGATGGGGTCCGGGACACCTTATGGCTACACCTTC. Protein product: CAIPMGSGTPYGYTF. J is TRBJ1-2 and V is TRBV28; maybe TRBD1 (6 bases). The germline V gene has CDR1 MDHEN and CDR2 SYDVKM. The CDR3 spans 15 residues. The V end lost 10 bases, the J end lost 5 bases, and 23 bases lay between the germline ends.

V gene TRBV19 combines with J gene TRBJ1-1; D remains ambiguous. The CDR3 has 13 residues. V dropped 7 bases and J dropped 1 base, with 10 bases sitting between them. Germline loops: CDR1 LNHDA, CDR2 SQIVND (reference sequence). The CDR3 nucleotides read TGTGCCAGTAAGGCACAGCCGAACACTGAAGCTTTCTTT. Protein: CASKAQPNTEAFF.

The rearrangement links TRBV27 to TRBJ2-3; TRBD1 agrees at 10 bases. Germline trimming cut 6 bases from V and 5 bases from J; bases unmatched to any gene: 8. CDR1 MNHEY and CDR2 SMNVEV come from the germline V gene (reference sequence). This CDR3 has 15 amino acids. The CDR3 nucleotides read TGTGCCAGCAGGGGAACCGGGACAGGGGAAGATACGCAGTATTTT. It specifies CASRGTGTGEDTQYF.

The genes are TRBV7-9 and TRBJ2-4; TRBD2 might be the D (6 bases). The CDR3 contains 14 residues. Trimming pared 5 bases from V and 8 bases from J, leaving 16 bases between. Per germline, CDR1 SEHNR and CDR2 FQNEAQ (reference sequence). The CDR3 DNA is TGTGCCAGCAGCGCCCGGGCCGGGGAGGACATTCAGTACTTC. Protein product: CASSARAGEDIQYF. The variable domain in full, with the rest retrieved from reference TRBV7-9 and TRBJ2-4, is DTGVSQNPRHKITKRGQNVTFRCDPISEHNRLYWYRQTLGQGPEFLTYFQNEAQLEKSRLLSDRFSAERPKGSFSTLEIQRTEQGDSAMYLCASSARAGEDIQYFGAGTRLSVL.